This T cell receptor beta chain was captured by sequencing in a study of T cells in Graves' hyperthyroidism and ophthalmopathy. V lost 1 base, J lost 5 bases, and 9 bases lay in between. CDR1 and CDR2 (germline): SGHVS, FNYEAQ. CDR3 length: 13 amino acids. What was amplified from RNA transcripts were TCR beta CDR3 regions. The HTBI primer set drove a first-round RT-PCR of the TCR CDR3. TCRdb reprocessed the multiplex PCR reads with MiXCR, giving one entry per CDR3 protein. The sample lists 500,000 to 600,000 distinct CDR3 sequences, around 50% occurring once. This clonotype has only a few counts. Diagnoses used clinical symptoms, serum thyroxine and TRAb, thyroid ultrasound and orbital computed tomography.

Sequencing was carried out using peripheral blood or thyroid tissue (not recorded which). The source of this sequence is an adult woman with Graves' disease, either hyperthyroidism or ophthalmopathy (not recorded which). This rearrangement joins TRBV7-6 to TRBJ2-7; perhaps TRBD1 as D (6 bases). The CDR3 DNA is TGTGCCAGCAGCTTAGGGGACAAAAACGAGCAGTACTTC. Its translation is CASSLGDKNEQYF.